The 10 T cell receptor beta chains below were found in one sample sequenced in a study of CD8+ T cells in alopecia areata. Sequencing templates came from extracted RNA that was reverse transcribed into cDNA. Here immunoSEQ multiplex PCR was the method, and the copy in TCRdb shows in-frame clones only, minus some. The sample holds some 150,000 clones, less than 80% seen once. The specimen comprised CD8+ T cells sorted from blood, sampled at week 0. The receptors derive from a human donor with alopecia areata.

CDR3 residues: CASSLGSRDQPQHF. The CDR3 nucleotides are TGTGCCAGCAGCTTAGGCAGCAGGGATCAGCCCCAGCATTTT. This chain uses TRBV7-9 with TRBJ1-5; tentative D call: TRBD1 (5 bases). V lost 1 base and J 5 bases, leaving 9 bases between the germline ends. This CDR3 has 14 residues. Germline loops: CDR1 SEHNR, CDR2 FQNEAQ (reference sequence).

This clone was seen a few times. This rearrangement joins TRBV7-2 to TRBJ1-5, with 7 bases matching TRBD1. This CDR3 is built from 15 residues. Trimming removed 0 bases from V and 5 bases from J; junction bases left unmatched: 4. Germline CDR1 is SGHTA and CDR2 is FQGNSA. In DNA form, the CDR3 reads TGTGCCAGCAGCTTAGCAGGGGGCCCTTATCAGCCCCAGCATTTT. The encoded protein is CASSLAGGPYQPQHF.

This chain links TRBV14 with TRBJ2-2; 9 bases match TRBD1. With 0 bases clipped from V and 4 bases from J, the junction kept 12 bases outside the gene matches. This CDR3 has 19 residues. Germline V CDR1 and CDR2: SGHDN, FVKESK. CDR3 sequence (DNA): TGTGCCAGCAGCCAAGAAGGTTATCGGGACAGGGTCTTCACCGGGGAGCTGTTTTTT. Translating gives CASSQEGYRDRVFTGELFF.

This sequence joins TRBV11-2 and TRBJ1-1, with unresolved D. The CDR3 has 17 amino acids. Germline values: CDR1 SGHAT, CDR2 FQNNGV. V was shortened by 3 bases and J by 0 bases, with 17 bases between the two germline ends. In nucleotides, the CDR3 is TGTGCCAGCAGCTTTATCGTGTACAGCCCGCTGAACACTGAAGCTTTCTTT. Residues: CASSFIVYSPLNTEAFF. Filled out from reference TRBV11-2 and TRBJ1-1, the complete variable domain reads EAGVAQSPRYKIIEKRQSVAFWCNPISGHATLYWYQQILGQGPKLLIQFQNNGVVDDSQLPKDRFSAERLKGVDSTLKIQPAKLEDSAVYLCASSFIVYSPLNTEAFFGQGTRLTVV.

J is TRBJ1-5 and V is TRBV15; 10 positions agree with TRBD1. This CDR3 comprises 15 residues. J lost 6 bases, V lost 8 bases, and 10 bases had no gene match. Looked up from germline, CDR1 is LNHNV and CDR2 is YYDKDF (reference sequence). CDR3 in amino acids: CATSRGQGSGQPQHF. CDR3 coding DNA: TGTGCCACCTCCCGGGGACAGGGGAGTGGTCAGCCCCAGCATTTT.

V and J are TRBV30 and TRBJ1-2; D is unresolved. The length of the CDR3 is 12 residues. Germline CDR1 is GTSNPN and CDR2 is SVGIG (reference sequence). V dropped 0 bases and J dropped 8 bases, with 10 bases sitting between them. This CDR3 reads CAWSVNPLGYTF. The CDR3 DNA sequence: TGTGCCTGGAGTGTCAACCCCCTCGGCTACACCTTC.

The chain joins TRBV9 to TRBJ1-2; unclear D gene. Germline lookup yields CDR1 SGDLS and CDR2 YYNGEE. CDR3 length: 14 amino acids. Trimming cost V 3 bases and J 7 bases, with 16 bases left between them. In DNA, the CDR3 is TGTGCCAGCAGCGGTGGATTAGGGAAACGTGGCTACACCTTC. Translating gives CASSGGLGKRGYTF.

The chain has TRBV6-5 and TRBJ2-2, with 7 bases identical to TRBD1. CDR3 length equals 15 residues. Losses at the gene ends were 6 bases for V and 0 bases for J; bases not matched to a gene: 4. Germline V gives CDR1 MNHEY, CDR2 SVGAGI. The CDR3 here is CASSHGTANTGELFF. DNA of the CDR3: TGTGCCAGCAGCCACGGGACAGCGAACACCGGGGAGCTGTTTTTT.

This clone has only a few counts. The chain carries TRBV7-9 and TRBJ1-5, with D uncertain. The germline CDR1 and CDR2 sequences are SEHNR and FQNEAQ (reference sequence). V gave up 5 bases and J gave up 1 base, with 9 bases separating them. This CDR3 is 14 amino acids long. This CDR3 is CASSRGMSNQPQHF. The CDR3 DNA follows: TGTGCCAGCAGCCGCGGGATGAGCAATCAGCCCCAGCATTTT.

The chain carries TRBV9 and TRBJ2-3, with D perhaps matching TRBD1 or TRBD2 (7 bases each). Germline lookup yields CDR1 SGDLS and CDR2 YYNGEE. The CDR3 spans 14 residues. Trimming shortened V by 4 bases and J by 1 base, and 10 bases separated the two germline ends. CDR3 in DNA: TGTGCCAGCAGCCCAGGGGGGGGCACAGATACGCAGTATTTT. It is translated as CASSPGGGTDTQYF.